The 28 T cell receptor beta chains below come from one sample, sequenced in a study of PD-1 blockade in classical Hodgkin lymphoma. The protocol was immunoSEQ multiplex PCR, while the TCRdb copy is restricted to in-frame clones and leaves out a portion. The sample lists 29,000 or so clones; approximately 78% were seen once. The time point was: cycle 4 day 1 (C4D1), after more than five weeks of nivolumab. In every patient, relapse followed autologous stem cell transplantation, while exposure to brentuximab vedotin differed. Negative selection with magnetic separation was used to purify CD4+ T cells from thawed PBMCs. Source: CD4+ T cells from blood, taken before the fourth cycle of nivolumab. The receptors derive from a human donor with classical Hodgkin lymphoma.

The chain joins TRBV7-9 to TRBJ1-1; possible D gene TRBD1, 5 bases. Germline V gives CDR1 SEHNR, CDR2 FQNEAQ (reference sequence). V shed 4 bases and J shed 7 bases, with 16 bases lying between them. The CDR3 runs 14 residues. The CDR3 bases are TGTGCCAGCAGCTCTAGCGGGGGGTTGGGTGAAGCTTTCTTT. It specifies CASSSSGGLGEAFF. The complete variable domain, with remaining parts taken from reference TRBV7-9 and TRBJ1-1, reads DTGVSQNPRHKITKRGQNVTFRCDPISEHNRLYWYRQTLGQGPEFLTYFQNEAQLEKSRLLSDRFSAERPKGSFSTLEIQRTEQGDSAMYLCASSSSGGLGEAFFGQGTRLTVV.

The V gene is TRBV10-3, the J gene TRBJ2-5, with TRBD2 identical over 10 bases. There are 17 residues in the CDR3. J gave up 4 bases and V 5 bases, and 13 bases lay outside the gene matches. CDR1 and CDR2 (germline): ENHRY, SYGVKD. The CDR3: CAISPGLASRGVETQYF. The DNA of the CDR3 is TGTGCCATCAGTCCGGGACTAGCGTCTCGGGGGGTAGAGACCCAGTACTTC.

The DNA for the CDR3 is TGTGCCAGCAGCTCCTCGACAGGGAATCACGGCTACACCTTC. Residues: CASSSSTGNHGYTF. V usage is TRBV5-5 and J usage is TRBJ1-2, with TRBD1 matching over 7 bases. The V segment lost 3 bases and the J segment 8 bases; nucleotides outside the gene matches: 10. CDR3 size: 14 residues. CDR1 and CDR2 (germline): SGHKS, YYEKEE (reference sequence).

V is TRBV28 and J is TRBJ1-6; a weak D match, TRBD1 (5 bases). V lost 6 bases to trimming and J lost 6 bases, with 18 bases between them. This CDR3 comprises 16 residues. Germline CDR1 and CDR2: MDHEN and SYDVKM. DNA for the CDR3: TGTGCCAGCAGCCCCCTCGGGAGGGGAGGTAATTCACCCCTCCACTTT. This encodes CASSPLGRGGNSPLHF.

The genes are TRBV7-9 and TRBJ1-3; D gene ambiguous. Deletions cut 5 bases from V and 3 bases from J, with 17 bases between. CDR1 SEHNR and CDR2 FQNEAQ come from the germline V gene (reference sequence). The CDR3 covers 16 residues. This chain's CDR3 is CASSQAASGGGNTIYF. CDR3 coding DNA: TGTGCCAGCAGCCAAGCCGCCTCGGGAGGTGGAAACACCATATATTTT.

This chain uses TRBV5-1 with TRBJ1-6; 9 positions agree with TRBD1. With V trimmed by 0 bases and J by 10 bases, 2 bases remained unmatched. Looked up from germline, CDR1 is SGHRS and CDR2 is YFSETQ. This CDR3 has 14 residues. The CDR3 DNA sequence: TGCGCCAGCAGCTTGGGGACAGGGGAGTCACCCCTCCACTTT. Protein sequence: CASSLGTGESPLHF. Together with reference TRBV5-1 and TRBJ1-6, the CDR3 gives the full variable domain: KAGVTQTPRYLIKTRGQQVTLSCSPISGHRSVSWYQQTPGQGLQFLFEYFSETQRNKGNFPGRFSGRQFSNSRSEMNVSTLELGDSALYLCASSLGTGESPLHFGNGTRLTVT.

The V and J genes are TRBV12-5 and TRBJ2-2; 9 bases line up with TRBD2. V shed 1 base and J 5 bases; nucleotides not matched to a gene: 8. CDR1 and CDR2 (germline): LGHNT, FRNRAP. The CDR3 extends over 17 amino acids. This CDR3 is CASGLARAGGPTGELFF. In DNA, the CDR3 is TGTGCTAGTGGTTTGGCCAGAGCGGGGGGCCCAACCGGGGAGCTGTTTTTT.

The chain carries TRBV5-1 and TRBJ2-7; no definite D call. CDR1 is SGHRS and CDR2 is YFSETQ in the germline V gene. V lost 3 bases and J 0 bases, leaving 4 bases between the germline ends. The CDR3 is made up of 12 amino acids. The CDR3, as DNA: TGCGCCAGCAGCTCCCTCTCCTACGAGCAGTACTTC. Translated, it gives CASSSLSYEQYF.

The chain joins TRBV7-9 to TRBJ2-5; D ambiguous. The J call may not be correct, given that the DNA end is closer to TRBJ2-7. Per the germline V gene, CDR1 is SEHNR and CDR2 is FQNEAQ (reference sequence). The CDR3 runs 16 residues. The CDR3 here is CASSPPPRINSYEQYF. DNA of the CDR3: TGTGCCAGCAGCCCGCCGCCGAGGATCAACTCCTACGAGCAGTACTTC.

The V and J genes are TRBV6-1 and TRBJ2-7; 9 bases line up with TRBD1. The V segment lost 9 bases and the J segment 7 bases; nucleotides outside the gene matches: 4. The V gene's germline CDR1 is MNHNS and CDR2 SASEGT. This CDR3 contains 11 residues. This CDR3 reads CASRTGVEQYF. The DNA of the CDR3 is TGTGCCAGTAGGACAGGGGTTGAGCAGTACTTC.

The chain has TRBV5-1 and TRBJ2-2; unclear D gene. The V end lost 0 bases, the J end lost 2 bases, and 5 bases lay between the germline ends. Per germline, CDR1 SGHRS and CDR2 YFSETQ. The CDR3 is made up of 14 amino acids. The CDR3 coding sequence is TGCGCCAGCAGCTTGGACAGAAACACCGGGGAGCTGTTTTTT. Amino acid sequence: CASSLDRNTGELFF.

CDR3 sequence: CASSFYPQGAAEQYF. The CDR3 region has the DNA TGTGCCAGCAGCTTTTACCCCCAGGGGGCGGCCGAGCAGTACTTC. The chain links TRBV5-5 to TRBJ2-7; 8 positions match TRBD1. The CDR3 consists of 15 residues. V shed 2 bases and J 6 bases; nucleotides not matched to a gene: 10. Per germline, CDR1 SGHKS and CDR2 YYEKEE (reference sequence).

This clone was seen once. The chain uses TRBV6-5 and TRBJ2-3; D may be TRBD1 or TRBD2 (6 bases each). The germline V gene encodes CDR1 MNHEY and CDR2 SVGAGI. Trimming pared 2 bases from V and 2 bases from J, leaving 14 bases between. This CDR3 is built from 16 residues. Here the CDR3 DNA reads TGTGCCAGCAGTTACGGAAACGGGGGCTCCACAGATACGCAGTATTTT. Residues: CASSYGNGGSTDTQYF.

This chain uses TRBV6-6 with TRBJ1-4, with D perhaps matching TRBD1 (5 bases). CDR3 length: 13 amino acids. Germline CDR1 MNHNY, CDR2 SVGAGI (reference sequence). Trimming stripped 5 bases from V and 2 bases from J, with 6 bases between. The CDR3 sequence: CASSGATNEKLFF. The DNA for the CDR3 is TGTGCCAGCAGTGGGGCTACTAATGAAAAACTGTTTTTT.

This chain links TRBV5-1 with TRBJ2-6, with D uncertain. The germline gives CDR1 SGHRS, CDR2 YFSETQ. V gave up 10 bases and J gave up 2 bases, with 16 bases separating them. The CDR3 has 15 amino acids. As DNA, the CDR3 is TGCGCCTCCCGGGCGGCGGTGGCTGGGGCCAACGTCCTGACTTTC. Protein sequence: CASRAAVAGANVLTF.

V and J are TRBV19 and TRBJ2-7; tentatively, D is TRBD1 (6 bases). Trimming left V 3 bases short and J 6 bases short, with 9 bases between. CDR3 length equals 12 residues. Germline values: CDR1 LNHDA, CDR2 SQIVND (reference sequence). The CDR3 bases are TGTGCCAGTAGTATCCTAGGGGGCGAGCAGTACTTC. It translates to CASSILGGEQYF.

The chain carries TRBV6-5 and TRBJ1-1; D remains ambiguous. The germline V gene encodes CDR1 MNHEY and CDR2 SVGAGI. The germline V and J ends were trimmed by 6 bases and 4 bases, with 15 bases remaining between them. This CDR3 has 14 amino acids. Here the CDR3 DNA reads TGTGCCAGCAGGACCACCTACGAAGGCACTGAAGCTTTCTTT. Its protein is CASRTTYEGTEAFF.

In this sample, this clone turned up a few times. The chain combines TRBV29-1 with TRBJ1-5; 7 nucleotides align to TRBD1. V shed 6 bases and J 5 bases; nucleotides not matched to a gene: 7. The CDR3 consists of 13 residues. Germline-derived CDR1 and CDR2 are SQVTM and ANQGSEA. Written as DNA, the CDR3 is TGCAGCGTCCAGACAGGGAATTATCAGCCCCAGCATTTT. Translation: CSVQTGNYQPQHF. The full variable domain, rest sourced from reference TRBV29-1 and TRBJ1-5, is SAVISQKPSRDICQRGTSLTIQCQVDSQVTMMFWYRQQPGQSLTLIATANQGSEATYESGFVIDKFPISRPNLTFSTLTVSNMSPEDSSIYLCSVQTGNYQPQHFGDGTRLSIL.

This chain connects TRBV5-1 to TRBJ2-1, with no clear D. There are 15 residues in the CDR3. V shed 0 bases and J shed 4 bases, with 11 bases lying between them. Looked up from germline, CDR1 is SGHRS and CDR2 is YFSETQ. DNA of the CDR3: TGCGCCAGCAGCTTGGAGAATTATCCATACAATGAGCAGTTCTTC. This codes for CASSLENYPYNEQFF.

CDR3 in DNA: TGTGCCAGCAGTAATAGCAATCAGCCCCAGCATTTT. Residues: CASSNSNQPQHF. The chain combines TRBV28 with TRBJ1-5; D call uncertain. Germline V gives CDR1 MDHEN, CDR2 SYDVKM. The V end lost 5 bases, the J end lost 0 bases, and 2 bases lay between the germline ends. The CDR3 runs to 12 residues.

This clone occurred a few times. V usage is TRBV6-4 and J usage is TRBJ1-5, with unresolved D. Germline V CDR1 and CDR2: MRHNA, SNTAGT. CDR3 size: 17 residues. The ends were cut back, 7 bases at V and 0 bases at J, with 19 bases in the middle. The CDR3 coding sequence is TGTGCCAGCACCAACGGGAGCCGAGTCTATAGCAATCAGCCCCAGCATTTT. Translation gives CASTNGSRVYSNQPQHF.

This sequence joins TRBV6-6 and TRBJ2-5; D possibly matches TRBD1 or TRBD2 (5 bases each). CDR1 and CDR2 (germline): MNHNY, SVGAGI (reference sequence). V was cut by 5 bases and J by 2 bases, with 12 bases left in between. This CDR3 contains 14 residues. CDR3 DNA: TGTGCCAGCAGTAAGGGACCTCAACAAGAGACCCAGTACTTC. Translation gives CASSKGPQQETQYF.

V usage is TRBV7-9 and J usage is TRBJ2-7; 7 nucleotides agree with TRBD2. V lost 5 bases and J lost 4; bases outside the gene matches: 2. The CDR3 is made up of 12 amino acids. Germline loops: CDR1 SEHNR, CDR2 FQNEAQ (reference sequence). The CDR3 region has the DNA TGTGCCAGCAGCCGGGAGGTTTACGAGCAGTACTTC. It yields the protein CASSREVYEQYF.

The chain couples TRBV10-3 to TRBJ2-3, with D possibly matching TRBD2 (7 bases). Germline V CDR1 and CDR2: ENHRY, SYGVKD. The length of the CDR3 is 14 residues. Deletions cut 11 bases from V and 3 bases from J, with 18 bases between. The CDR3 nucleotides are TGTGCCGGACGGGGGGCTAGCGGTACAGATACGCAGTATTTT. Its protein product is CAGRGASGTDTQYF.

The rearrangement uses TRBV27 and TRBJ1-2; D may be TRBD1 (5 bases). The CDR3 has 13 residues. The V and J ends lost 5 bases and 6 bases respectively, with 13 bases between them. Germline CDR1 reads MNHEY; CDR2 reads SMNVEV (reference sequence). CDR3 in amino acids: CASSTGRQDGYTF. As DNA, the CDR3 is TGTGCCAGCAGTACGGGACGGCAGGATGGCTACACCTTC.

The DNA for the CDR3 is TGCGCCAGCAGCTTGGGAGCGGGGGGCCTGCAAGAGACCCAGTACTTC. Translation gives CASSLGAGGLQETQYF. V usage is TRBV5-1 and J usage is TRBJ2-5; 9 bases are a match to TRBD2. V was clipped by 0 bases and J by 2 bases; unmatched bases: 5. The CDR3 extends over 16 amino acids. The germline V gene encodes CDR1 SGHRS and CDR2 YFSETQ.

The chain links TRBV7-9 to TRBJ2-3; D is tentatively TRBD1 or TRBD2 (5 bases each). Germline CDR1 is SEHNR and CDR2 is FQNEAQ (reference sequence). V lost 5 bases and J lost 6, with 21 bases in between. The CDR3 sequence is 16 residues long. CDR3 sequence (DNA): TGTGCCAGCAGCACTCGGGATGCGGGCAGGGTTGATACGCAGTATTTT. It encodes CASSTRDAGRVDTQYF.

Only a few counts were recorded for this clone. This sequence joins TRBV2 and TRBJ1-2; 7 nucleotides line up with TRBD1. The CDR3 is made up of 15 amino acids. Germline CDR1 SNHLY, CDR2 FYNNEI. V lost 4 bases, J lost 3 bases, and 8 bases stayed unmatched. The CDR3 bases are TGTGCCAGCAGTGTACCACAGGGGTCGGACTATGGCTACACCTTC. Translating it yields CASSVPQGSDYGYTF.